Included here is one T cell receptor beta chain sequence, with context. The PCR made use of 60 Vbeta and 13 Jbeta primers. Only in-frame clones appear in the TCRdb table, and some are missing; sequencing was by immunoSEQ multiplex PCR. Of some 170,000 clones in the sample, about 71% were seen once. The sample comes from a study of cytomegalovirus exposure and HLA in healthy donors. V lost 5 bases and J 4 bases, leaving 13 bases between the germline ends. Per germline, CDR1 LNHNV and CDR2 YYDKDF (reference sequence). This CDR3 comprises 14 residues. This receptor was obtained from a woman younger than 45 in good health and CMV-seronegative. The sequencing sample was made of PBMCs. V is TRBV15 and J is TRBJ2-3; no clear D gene. The DNA of the CDR3 is TGTGCCACCAGCCCCACTGCCAATTCAGATACGCAGTATTTT. Translating it yields CATSPTANSDTQYF.